This TCR beta chain was captured in a study of blood T cell repertoires in COVID-19. On the study more broadly: Nucleic acid was either cDNA or gDNA, and it came from T cells, B-cell-depleted T cells, or PBMCs.

Cohorts were based on clinical histories the participants reported. The recovered donors of Cohort 3 showed two negative PCRs, clearance, or symptom resolution. Libraries were prepared by immunoSEQ multiplex PCR; TCRdb keeps only in-frame clonotypes and omits some of them. This sample yields about 280,000 clones, of which nearly 90% are seen a single time; more than 1.5% belongs to the top ten. Sequenced input: PBMCs or T cells enriched from blood (not recorded which). This clonotype was obtained from a woman in her sixties or seventies who had recovered from COVID-19.

The CDR3 DNA follows: TGTGCCAGCAGCCCACAGTTAGCGGGAGTGGGAGAGACCCAGTACTTC. This codes for CASSPQLAGVGETQYF. V is TRBV9 and J is TRBJ2-5; 9 bases map to TRBD2. Germline trimming cut 4 bases from V and 4 bases from J; bases unmatched to any gene: 11. Germline CDR1 SGDLS, CDR2 YYNGEE. The CDR3 is 16 amino acids.